A single sample gave rise to the 13 T cell receptor beta chains below, sequenced in a study of a mutant IDH1 vaccine in newly diagnosed glioma. Time point: week 35, safety follow-up. Topical imiquimod was applied with each vaccine dose, which held 300 ug of mutant IDH1 20-mer peptide. Sequenced by immunoSEQ multiplex PCR; TCRdb stores in-frame clones only, minus some. Of tens of thousands of clones listed, roughly 79% are singletons. The antigens for these receptors are not known. The sample in question was PBMCs, obtained from a glioma patient whose treatment included an IDH1 peptide vaccine. The receptors were gathered from a middle-aged man with glioma.

The chain employs TRBV7-9 and TRBJ1-3; D gene unclear. Per the germline V gene, CDR1 is SEHNR and CDR2 is FQNEAQ (reference sequence). Deletions cut 4 bases from V and 4 bases from J, with 14 bases between. CDR3 length: 15 residues. CDR3 sequence reads: CASSSPGRPGNTIYF. The CDR3, as DNA: TGTGCCAGCAGCTCCCCCGGGAGGCCCGGAAACACCATATATTTT.

This chain uses TRBV18 with TRBJ2-7; the match to TRBD1 covers 7 bases. The CDR3 has 14 amino acids. The junction had 6 bases not matched to a gene; V was cut back by 0 bases and J by 7 bases. Germline assignment: CDR1 KGHSH and CDR2 LQKENI. The DNA for the CDR3 is TGTGCCAGCTCACCACCGGGTACAGGGGTAGAGCAGTACTTC. Translating gives CASSPPGTGVEQYF. Combining the CDR3 with reference TRBV18 and TRBJ2-7 gives the whole variable domain NAGVMQNPRHLVRRRGQEARLRCSPMKGHSHVYWYRQLPEEGLKFMVYLQKENIIDESGMPKERFSAEFPKEGPSILRIQQVVRGDSAAYFCASSPPGTGVEQYFGPGTRLTVT.

This sequence joins TRBV14 and TRBJ2-3, with a tentative D call TRBD2 (7 bases). Germline CDR1 and CDR2: SGHDN and FVKESK. The germline V and J ends were trimmed by 4 bases and 5 bases, with 19 bases remaining between them. The CDR3 contains 16 residues. In DNA, the CDR3 is TGTGCCAGCAGCCCCTTACAAGGGGGGGTTGAAGATACGCAGTATTTT. Protein: CASSPLQGGVEDTQYF. The complete variable domain, with remaining parts taken from reference TRBV14 and TRBJ2-3, reads EAGVTQFPSHSVIEKGQTVTLRCDPISGHDNLYWYRRVMGKEIKFLLHFVKESKQDESGMPNNRFLAERTGGTYSTLKVQPAELEDSGVYFCASSPLQGGVEDTQYFGPGTRLTVL.

In regard to this clone: The sample carries other DNA sequences with the same CDR3. The chain recombines TRBV29-1 with TRBJ1-5, with 9 bases lining up with TRBD1. Trimming removed 6 bases from V and 1 base from J; junction bases left unmatched: 1. Germline V gene sequence: CDR1 SQVTM, CDR2 ANQGSEA. The CDR3 is made up of 13 amino acids. The CDR3 loop is CSVGTGSNQPQHF. DNA of the CDR3: TGCAGCGTGGGGACAGGGAGCAATCAGCCCCAGCATTTT.

The gene calls are TRBV19 and TRBJ2-7; 7 nucleotides line up with TRBD1. Trimming at V came to 7 bases and at J to 2 bases, leaving 8 bases not matched to a gene. Germline V gene sequence: CDR1 LNHDA, CDR2 SQIVND (reference sequence). This CDR3 comprises 14 residues. Here the CDR3 reads CASKPTGVTYEQYF. Here the CDR3 DNA reads TGTGCCAGTAAGCCCACAGGGGTAACCTACGAGCAGTACTTC.

V usage is TRBV5-4 and J usage is TRBJ1-2; 7 bases align to TRBD1. The V segment lost 4 bases and the J segment 12 bases; nucleotides outside the gene matches: 9. The CDR3 has 12 residues. Per germline, CDR1 SGHNT and CDR2 YYREEE (reference sequence). DNA of the CDR3: TGTGCCAGCAGCCTCTCCGGACAGGCTAACACCTTC. This codes for CASSLSGQANTF.

The chain uses TRBV25-1 and TRBJ2-1, with 8 bases matching TRBD2. The germline CDR1 and CDR2 sequences are MGHDK and SYGVNS. V was pared by 3 bases and J by 9 bases, with 7 bases of the junction left unmatched. This CDR3 spans 14 amino acids. The CDR3 DNA follows: TGTGCCAGCAGTGATCCGGGAGGGCCGCTTGAGCAGTTCTTC. Its translation: CASSDPGGPLEQFF. The whole variable domain, remainder taken from reference TRBV25-1 and TRBJ2-1, is EADIYQTPRYLVIGTGKKITLECSQTMGHDKMYWYQQDPGMELHLIHYSYGVNSTEKGDLSSESTVSRIRTEHFPLTLESARPSHTSQYLCASSDPGGPLEQFFGPGTRLTVL.

This clone was counted only a few times. The rearrangement joins TRBV7-9 to TRBJ1-1; no firm D call. Germline CDR1 and CDR2: SEHNR and FQNEAQ (reference sequence). The CDR3 consists of 14 residues. Trimming took 4 bases from V and 1 from J, leaving 10 bases between them. CDR3 nucleotides: TGTGCCAGCAGCTCGAAGCTGGGGAACACTGAAGCTTTCTTT. Translated: CASSSKLGNTEAFF.

CDR3 sequence (DNA): TGCGCCAGCAGCACTGTGGGACAGGTCACAGATACGCAGTATTTT. Protein sequence: CASSTVGQVTDTQYF. This chain links TRBV5-1 with TRBJ2-3, with TRBD1 matching 8 bases. The CDR3 length is 15 residues. Trimming cost V 4 bases and J 2 bases; bases outside gene matches: 6. CDR1 and CDR2 from the germline V gene are SGHRS and YFSETQ.

The rearrangement links TRBV6-5 to TRBJ2-1, with 12 bases identical to TRBD2. Germline V CDR1 and CDR2: MNHEY, SVGAGI. Germline trimming cut 8 bases from V and 10 bases from J; bases unmatched to any gene: 12. CDR3 size: 15 residues. CDR3 loop: CASRETSGGSREQFF. The CDR3 DNA follows: TGTGCCAGCCGGGAGACTAGCGGGGGCTCCAGGGAGCAGTTCTTC.

The chain couples TRBV7-9 to TRBJ1-2; D unresolved. CDR3 length equals 13 residues. The V end was cut by 1 base, the J end by 1 base, with 4 bases between. Germline-derived CDR1 and CDR2 are SEHNR and FQNEAQ (reference sequence). CDR3: CASSLELNYGYTF. Written as DNA, the CDR3 is TGTGCCAGCAGCTTAGAACTTAACTATGGCTACACCTTC.

This sequence joins TRBV5-1 and TRBJ1-1; 7 bases line up with TRBD1. Germline values: CDR1 SGHRS, CDR2 YFSETQ. V shed 4 bases and J 6 bases; nucleotides not matched to a gene: 9. CDR3 size: 14 residues. The CDR3 sequence is CASSQGGASSEAFF. The CDR3 nucleotides read TGCGCCAGCAGCCAAGGGGGCGCCTCCTCTGAAGCTTTCTTT.

The chain has TRBV2 and TRBJ2-3; D is perhaps TRBD2 (6 bases). The germline CDR1 and CDR2 sequences are SNHLY and FYNNEI. CDR3 size: 14 residues. V was cut by 7 bases and J by 1 base, with 12 bases left in between. The CDR3 region is CASNGDWGTDTQYF. For the CDR3, the DNA is TGTGCCAGCAACGGGGACTGGGGCACAGATACGCAGTATTTT.